These 7 T cell receptor beta chains were all obtained from the same sample, sequenced in a study of cytomegalovirus exposure and HLA in healthy donors. A multiplex PCR was run with 60 Vbeta primers and 13 Jbeta primers. Assay used: immunoSEQ multiplex PCR; TCRdb lists only in-frame clones, some missing. The repertoire has approximately 130,000 clones, more than 75% of them found once; the top ten carry 0.9% to 1.2%. Sequences were obtained from PBMCs. The receptor source for this set is a male donor in good health and CMV-seronegative.

The V and J genes are TRBV2 and TRBJ2-7; perhaps TRBD2 as D (5 bases). Deletions cut 8 bases from V and 3 bases from J, with 14 bases between. CDR3 length: 13 amino acids. The germline V gene has CDR1 SNHLY and CDR2 FYNNEI. The DNA for the CDR3 is TGTGCCAGCTCGGCCCCGGGAAACTACGAGCAGTACTTC. Its translation: CASSAPGNYEQYF.

The chain is built from TRBV28 and TRBJ2-3, with TRBD1 matching 9 bases. The CDR3 loop spans 14 amino acids. Germline values: CDR1 MDHEN, CDR2 SYDVKM. With V trimmed by 3 bases and J by 3 bases, 1 base remained unmatched. The CDR3 reads CASSLGQGTDTQYF. CDR3 DNA sequence: TGTGCCAGCAGTTTGGGACAGGGAACAGATACGCAGTATTTT.

The chain is built from TRBV30 and TRBJ2-7; TRBD1 matches at 9 bases. CDR1 GTSNPN and CDR2 SVGIG come from the germline V gene (reference sequence). The CDR3 runs to 14 residues. J was trimmed by 4 bases and V by 7 bases; bases with no gene match: 11. CDR3 sequence reads: CALDKTGGGYEQYF. The CDR3 coding sequence is TGTGCCTTAGACAAAACAGGGGGCGGATACGAGCAGTACTTC.

This chain joins TRBV29-1 and TRBJ1-1; TRBD1 aligns across 7 bases. Trimming took 7 bases from V and 1 from J; bases not matched to a gene: 3. Germline V gene data show CDR1 as SQVTM and CDR2 as ANQGSEA. The CDR3 has 12 residues. The CDR3 here is CSGGQTNTEAFF. The CDR3 DNA reads TGCAGCGGGGGACAGACGAACACTGAAGCTTTCTTT.

The chain combines TRBV9 with TRBJ2-2; 9 bases are a match to TRBD2. In germline, CDR1 is SGDLS, CDR2 YYNGEE. The CDR3 consists of 15 residues. V lost 3 bases and J lost 7; bases outside the gene matches: 7. As DNA, the CDR3 is TGTGCCAGCAGCGCCGGGACTAGCTCGGGCGGGGAGCTGTTTTTT. This encodes CASSAGTSSGGELFF. The full variable domain, in which reference TRBV9 and TRBJ2-2 provide the parts outside the CDR3, is DSGVTQTPKHLITATGQRVTLRCSPRSGDLSVYWYQQSLDQGLQFLIQYYNGEERAKGNILERFSAQQFPDLHSELNLSSLELGDSALYFCASSAGTSSGGELFFGEGSRLTVL.

The J gene is TRBJ1-2, the V gene TRBV7-2; TRBD1 aligns across 11 bases. The CDR3 sequence is 14 residues long. CDR1 and CDR2 (germline): SGHTA, FQGNSA. J lost 8 bases, V lost 5 bases, and 7 bases had no gene match. The CDR3, as DNA: TGTGCCAGCAGCCCAGGACAGGGGGCAGGGGGCTACACCTTC. It translates to CASSPGQGAGGYTF.

The chain couples TRBV27 to TRBJ1-5; D gene unclear. This CDR3 has 14 residues. CDR1 and CDR2 from the germline V gene are MNHEY and SMNVEV (reference sequence). V shed 0 bases and J shed 6 bases, with 9 bases lying between them. CDR3 bases: TGTGCCAGCAGTTTATCGGTAGTAAGTCAGCCCCAGCATTTT. Protein: CASSLSVVSQPQHF.